These T cell receptor beta chains were read from a single sample in a study of T-cell reconstitution after alpha-beta-depleted transplantation in children. From the PCR reads, TCRdb called clonotypes with MiXCR, one entry per CDR3 protein. In the table there are about 500,000 distinct CDR3 sequences, approximately 29% of which are singletons. This specimen consisted of PBMCs from the stem cell graft donor, obtained from the stem cell graft. The receptors stem from a human donor who donated a stem cell graft to a child with aplastic anemia. CDR3s include the opening cysteine and the closing phenylalanine or tryptophan. D genes are given only for firm matches. Clone size appears in some rows only: once, few, many, or a class for an expanded clone.

>few|TRBV10-3|TRBJ2-5|-
TGTGCCATCAAAGAAGTGGACGGAGGGGGGCAAGAGACCCAGTACTTC
CAIKEVDGGGQETQYF
>-|TRBV28|TRBJ2-1|TRBD2
TGTGCCAGCAGCGTAGCGGGAGGGCCTTCTGAGCAGTTCTTC
CASSVAGGPSEQFF
>-|TRBV5-6|TRBJ2-1|-
TGTGCCAGCCAGGGATACAATGAGCAGTTCTTC
CASQGYNEQFF
>-|TRBV20-1|TRBJ1-5|-
TGCAGTGCTAGAAAGCAGAACAATCAGCCCCAGCATTTT
CSARKQNNQPQHF
>few|TRBV29-1|TRBJ2-4|-
TGCAGCGTTGAACTAGAGAGGGTTCAAAACATTCAGTACTTC
CSVELERVQNIQYF
>-|TRBV27|TRBJ2-1|TRBD2
TGTGCCAGCAGCTCCGGGACTAGCGGTGGAAATGAGCAGTTCTTC
CASSSGTSGGNEQFF
>few|TRBV28|TRBJ1-2|-
TGTGCCAGTACCGACAGTAACTATGGCTACACCTTC
CASTDSNYGYTF
>-|TRBV13|TRBJ1-4|TRBD1
TGTGCCAGCAGCCTCGGGACAGGTGGTGGTATTGAAAAACTGTTTTTT
CASSLGTGGGIEKLFF
>-|TRBV10-3|TRBJ2-5|-
TGTGCCATCAGTGCCACCACTAGATCGGAGACCCAGTACTTC
CAISATTRSETQYF
>once|TRBV4-3|TRBJ1-2|TRBD1
TGCGCCAGCAGCCAGGACAGGAAAGACTATGGCTACACCTTC
CASSQDRKDYGYTF
>few|TRBV30|TRBJ2-3|TRBD2
TGTGCCTGGAGACTAGCGGGAGGCACAGATACGCAGTATTTT
CAWRLAGGTDTQYF
>few|TRBV7-9|TRBJ2-3|TRBD2
TGTGCCAGCAGCCTGACTAGCGCCAGCACAGATACGCAGTATTTT
CASSLTSASTDTQYF
>few|TRBV29-1|TRBJ2-7|TRBD2
TGCAGCGTTGAAGCACTAGCGGGAAGCTACGAGCAGTACTTC
CSVEALAGSYEQYF
>-|TRBV5-1|TRBJ2-3|-
TGCGCCAGCAGCCTCCCCACCGCGGACATTTCTTTTAGCACAGATACGCAGTATTTT
CASSLPTADISFSTDTQYF